This T cell receptor (beta chain) derives from a study of control samples from healthy donors and cancer patients. The assay was immunoSEQ multiplex PCR, and TCRdb's table has in-frame clones only and misses some. Among 75,000 to 95,000 clones listed, roughly 93% were seen once. Sequencing was done on a sample of blood. The receptor was isolated from a woman under 40 in good health.

CDR3 bases: TGTGCCAGCAGCAACCAAGGATTTATCGTATACAATGAGCAGTTCTTC. Protein: CASSNQGFIVYNEQFF. This rearrangement joins TRBV28 to TRBJ2-1; the D is unclear. Trimming stripped 6 bases from V and 4 bases from J, with 19 bases between. Germline CDR1 reads MDHEN; CDR2 reads SYDVKM. CDR3 length: 16 residues.